The 9 T cell receptor beta chains reported below all come from one sample, sequenced in a study of shared clonotypes between healthy human individuals. Here immunoSEQ multiplex PCR was the method, and the copy in TCRdb shows in-frame clones only, minus some. The sample lists 1.6 million or so clones; over 95% were seen once. The sequenced sample was naive CD4+ T cells sorted from blood. Stated subset: CD45RA+ positively selected. The receptors shown here come from a man aged 25-45 years in good health.

This chain connects TRBV19 to TRBJ2-7; 7 nucleotides match TRBD2. Germline V CDR1 and CDR2: LNHDA, SQIVND (reference sequence). CDR3 length equals 15 residues. With V trimmed by 4 bases and J by 4 bases, 10 bases remained unmatched. DNA for the CDR3: TGTGCCAGTAGTACAAGCGGGACCGGCTTGTACGAGCAGTACTTC. It specifies CASSTSGTGLYEQYF.

This clone occurred once. The rearrangement links TRBV5-1 to TRBJ2-5; D perhaps matches TRBD2 (5 bases). The CDR3 consists of 14 residues. The germline V gene has CDR1 SGHRS and CDR2 YFSETQ. Trimming shortened V by 1 base and J by 2 bases, and 9 bases separated the two germline ends. CDR3 in DNA: TGCGCCAGCAGCTTGCAGCTAGCACAAGAGACCCAGTACTTC. It translates to CASSLQLAQETQYF.

The chain is built from TRBV28 and TRBJ1-5, with D uncertain. Germline loops: CDR1 MDHEN, CDR2 SYDVKM. V was pared by 5 bases and J by 9 bases, with 8 bases between. The CDR3 is 11 amino acids. In DNA, the CDR3 is TGTGCCAGCAGTGGGCCCTCGCCCCAGCATTTT. Its translation: CASSGPSPQHF.

The chain carries TRBV29-1 and TRBJ1-3, with D hard to call. This CDR3 contains 15 residues. In germline, CDR1 is SQVTM, CDR2 ANQGSEA. Trimming shortened V by 6 bases and J by 0 bases, and 15 bases separated the two germline ends. The CDR3 coding sequence is TGCAGCGTGGGCAAATCAGGTGCCTCTGGAAACACCATATATTTT. It specifies CSVGKSGASGNTIYF.

The rearrangement joins TRBV15 to TRBJ2-1; no definite D call. Germline V gene lookup returns CDR1 LNHNV and CDR2 YYDKDF (reference sequence). The V end was cut by 1 base, the J end by 8 bases, with 9 bases between. The CDR3 runs to 13 residues. This chain's CDR3 is CATSRGSGHEQFF. The CDR3 bases are TGTGCCACCAGCAGAGGATCCGGTCATGAGCAGTTCTTC.

This sequence joins TRBV7-2 and TRBJ1-4, with D possibly TRBD1 on 5 matching bases. With 1 base removed from V and 0 bases from J, the gap between germline ends came to 6 bases. Germline loops: CDR1 SGHTA, CDR2 FQGNSA. The CDR3 contains 15 residues. The CDR3 coding sequence is TGTGCCAGCAGCTTAGTGGGACCAACTAATGAAAAACTGTTTTTT. Its translation is CASSLVGPTNEKLFF.

The chain is built from TRBV6-1 and TRBJ2-1, with TRBD2 matching over 10 bases. The CDR3 has 20 amino acids. Germline lookup yields CDR1 MNHNS and CDR2 SASEGT. V trimming: 5 bases; J trimming: 0 bases; junction bases outside the gene matches: 16. The CDR3 sequence is CASSKGARSGRDSSYNEQFF. The CDR3, as DNA: TGTGCCAGCAGTAAAGGAGCCCGGAGCGGGAGGGATAGCTCCTACAATGAGCAGTTCTTC.

This chain uses TRBV12-5 with TRBJ2-7; a possible D gene is TRBD1 (6 bases). V lost 3 bases to trimming and J lost 12 bases, with 18 bases between them. The CDR3 consists of 13 residues. CDR1 is LGHNT, CDR2 FRNRAP, per germline. The CDR3 DNA is TGTGCTAGTGGTTTCCGACGGGACATAGAAGCGTACTTC. Amino acid sequence: CASGFRRDIEAYF.

Worth noting for this clone: Other DNA sequences within the sample encode an identical CDR3. The CDR3 DNA follows: TGCGCCAGCAGCTTGGCTGGGGGCGGTAATCAGCCCCAGCATTTT. Translation gives CASSLAGGGNQPQHF. V gene TRBV5-1 combines with J gene TRBJ1-5, with D maybe TRBD1 (6 bases). With 0 bases removed from V and 4 bases from J, the gap between germline ends came to 11 bases. CDR3 size: 15 residues. Germline CDR1 SGHRS, CDR2 YFSETQ. Combining the CDR3 with reference TRBV5-1 and TRBJ1-5 gives the whole variable domain KAGVTQTPRYLIKTRGQQVTLSCSPISGHRSVSWYQQTPGQGLQFLFEYFSETQRNKGNFPGRFSGRQFSNSRSEMNVSTLELGDSALYLCASSLAGGGNQPQHFGDGTRLSIL.